This TCR beta chain is drawn from a study of shared clonotypes between healthy human individuals. Whole-study context: Samples came from a couple of female and a few male donors aged 18 to 49. Study results and limitations: Roughly 5% of naive CD4 clonotypes were common to a few donors.

The CDR3 is 13 amino acids. Trimming took 0 bases from V and 4 from J, leaving 4 bases between them. CDR1 is SGHDT, CDR2 YYEEEE, per germline. Sequencing was performed with immunoSEQ multiplex PCR; in TCRdb, only in-frame clones are kept and a portion is missing. Counted here are 95,000 to 120,000 clones, about 70% occurring once; the ten biggest clones make up around 25%. On this clone itself: Its antigen remains unknown.

The sequenced material came from memory CD8+ T cells sorted from blood. Documented subset: CD45RO+ cells pooled with CCR7-negative TemRA cells. This chain connects TRBV5-6 to TRBJ1-4; unclear D gene. The sequence derives from a woman aged 25 to 39 in good health. CDR3 sequence (DNA): TGTGCCAGCAGCTTGGGGGGTAATGAAAAACTGTTTTTT. Amino acids: CASSLGGNEKLFF.